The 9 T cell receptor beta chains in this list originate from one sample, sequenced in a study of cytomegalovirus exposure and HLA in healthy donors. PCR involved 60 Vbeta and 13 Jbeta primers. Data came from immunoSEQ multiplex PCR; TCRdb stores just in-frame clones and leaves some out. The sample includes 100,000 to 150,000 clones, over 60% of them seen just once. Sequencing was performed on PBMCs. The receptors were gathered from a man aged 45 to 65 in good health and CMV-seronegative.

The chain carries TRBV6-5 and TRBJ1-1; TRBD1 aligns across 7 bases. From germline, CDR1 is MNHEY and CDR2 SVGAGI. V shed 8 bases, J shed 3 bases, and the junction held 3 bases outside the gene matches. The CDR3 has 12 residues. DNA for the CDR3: TGTGCCAGCTACAGGGGTGACACTGAAGCTTTCTTT. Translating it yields CASYRGDTEAFF.

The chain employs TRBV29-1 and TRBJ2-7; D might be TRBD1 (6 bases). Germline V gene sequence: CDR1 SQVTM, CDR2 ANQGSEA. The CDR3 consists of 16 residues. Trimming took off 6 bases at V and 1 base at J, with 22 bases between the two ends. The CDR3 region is CSVLLTGQWGSYEQYV. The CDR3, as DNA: TGCAGCGTCCTACTCACAGGGCAATGGGGGTCCTACGAGCAGTACGTC.

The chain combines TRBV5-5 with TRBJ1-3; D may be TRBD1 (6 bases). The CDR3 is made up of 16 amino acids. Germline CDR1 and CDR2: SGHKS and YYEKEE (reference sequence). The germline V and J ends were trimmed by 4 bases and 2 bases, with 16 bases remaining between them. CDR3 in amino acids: CASSPVDSITGNTIYF. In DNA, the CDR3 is TGTGCCAGCAGCCCGGTGGACAGCATAACTGGAAACACCATATATTTT.

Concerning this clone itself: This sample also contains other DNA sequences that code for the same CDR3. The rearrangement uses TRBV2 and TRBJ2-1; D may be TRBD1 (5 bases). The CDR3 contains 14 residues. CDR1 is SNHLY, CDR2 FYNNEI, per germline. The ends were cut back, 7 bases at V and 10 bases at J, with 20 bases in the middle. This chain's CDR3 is CASTRGQGRNEQFF. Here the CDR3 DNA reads TGTGCCAGCACTCGTGGGCAGGGCAGAAACGAGCAGTTCTTC.

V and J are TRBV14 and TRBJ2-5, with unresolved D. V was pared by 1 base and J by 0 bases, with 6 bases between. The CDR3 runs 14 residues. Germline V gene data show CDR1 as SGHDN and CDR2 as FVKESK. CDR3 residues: CASSQGRNQETQYF. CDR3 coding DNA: TGTGCCAGCAGCCAAGGGCGGAACCAAGAGACCCAGTACTTC.

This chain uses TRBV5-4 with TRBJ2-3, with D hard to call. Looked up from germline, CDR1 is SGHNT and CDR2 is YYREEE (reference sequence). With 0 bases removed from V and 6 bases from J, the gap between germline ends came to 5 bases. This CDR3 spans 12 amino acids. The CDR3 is CASSLDSDTQYF. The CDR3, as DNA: TGTGCCAGCAGCTTGGATTCTGATACGCAGTATTTT.

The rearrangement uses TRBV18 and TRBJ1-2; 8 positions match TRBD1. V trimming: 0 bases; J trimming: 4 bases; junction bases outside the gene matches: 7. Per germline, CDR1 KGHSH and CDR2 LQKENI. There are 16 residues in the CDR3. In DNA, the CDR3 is TGTGCCAGCTCACCACCGGTGACAGGGGACACCTATGGCTACACCTTC. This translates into CASSPPVTGDTYGYTF.

The CDR3 coding sequence is TGTGCCAGCAGCACCTCCTTGACAGGGTCTACCTACGAGCAGTACGTC. Translation: CASSTSLTGSTYEQYV. V and J are TRBV11-2 and TRBJ2-7, with 7 positions matching TRBD1. This CDR3 region has 16 residues. Germline CDR1 and CDR2: SGHAT and FQNNGV. The trim removed 5 bases at V and 2 bases at J, leaving 12 bases unmatched.

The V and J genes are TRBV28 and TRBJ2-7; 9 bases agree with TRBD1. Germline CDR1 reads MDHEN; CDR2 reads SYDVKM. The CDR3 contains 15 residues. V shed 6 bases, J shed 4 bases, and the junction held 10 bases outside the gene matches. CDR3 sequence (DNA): TGTGCCAGCAGCCCTCCGGGACAGGGTCCATACGAGCAGTACGTC. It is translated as CASSPPGQGPYEQYV.